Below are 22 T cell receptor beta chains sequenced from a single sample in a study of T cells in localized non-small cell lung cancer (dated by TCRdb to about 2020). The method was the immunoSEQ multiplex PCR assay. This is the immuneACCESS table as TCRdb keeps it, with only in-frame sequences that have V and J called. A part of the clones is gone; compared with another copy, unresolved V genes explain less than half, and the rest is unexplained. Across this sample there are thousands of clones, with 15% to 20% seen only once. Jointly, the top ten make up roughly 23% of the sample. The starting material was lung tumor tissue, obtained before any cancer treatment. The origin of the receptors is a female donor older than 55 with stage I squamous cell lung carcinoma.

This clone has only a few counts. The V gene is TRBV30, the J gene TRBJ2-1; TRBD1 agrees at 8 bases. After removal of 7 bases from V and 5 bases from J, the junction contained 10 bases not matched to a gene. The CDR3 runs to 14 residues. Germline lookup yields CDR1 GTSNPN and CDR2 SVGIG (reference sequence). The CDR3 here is CASRTGDRNNEQFF. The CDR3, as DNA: TGTGCCTCCCGCACGGGGGACAGGAACAATGAGCAGTTCTTC. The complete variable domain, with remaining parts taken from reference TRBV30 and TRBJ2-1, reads SQTIHQWPATLVQPVGSPLSLECTVEGTSNPNLYWYRQAAGRGLQLLFYSVGIGQISSEVPQNLSASRPQDRQFILSSKKLLLSDSGFYLCASRTGDRNNEQFFGPGTRLTVL.

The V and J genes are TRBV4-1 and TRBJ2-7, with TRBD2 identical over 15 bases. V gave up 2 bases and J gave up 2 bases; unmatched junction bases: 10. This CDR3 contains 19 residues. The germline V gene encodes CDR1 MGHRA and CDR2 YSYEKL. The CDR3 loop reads CASSQKPGLAGGFTYEQYF. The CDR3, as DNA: TGCGCCAGCAGCCAAAAGCCGGGACTAGCGGGAGGATTCACCTACGAGCAGTACTTC.

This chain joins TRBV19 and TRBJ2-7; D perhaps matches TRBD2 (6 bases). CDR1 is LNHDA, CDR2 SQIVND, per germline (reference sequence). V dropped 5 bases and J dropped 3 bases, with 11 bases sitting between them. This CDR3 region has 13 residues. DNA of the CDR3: TGTGCCAGTAGTCGGGGGATAAACTACGAGCAGTACTTC. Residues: CASSRGINYEQYF. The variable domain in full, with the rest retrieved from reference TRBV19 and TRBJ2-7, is DGGITQSPKYLFRKEGQNVTLSCEQNLNHDAMYWYRQDPGQGLRLIYYSQIVNDFQKGDIAEGYSVSREKKESFPLTVTSAQKNPTAFYLCASSRGINYEQYFGPGTRLTVT.

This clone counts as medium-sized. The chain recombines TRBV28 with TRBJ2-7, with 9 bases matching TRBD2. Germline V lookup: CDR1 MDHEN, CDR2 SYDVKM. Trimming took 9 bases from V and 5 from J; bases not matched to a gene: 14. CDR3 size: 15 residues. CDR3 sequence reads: CASLRGREGSHEQYF. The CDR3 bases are TGTGCCAGTCTAAGGGGGCGGGAGGGCAGCCACGAGCAGTACTTC.

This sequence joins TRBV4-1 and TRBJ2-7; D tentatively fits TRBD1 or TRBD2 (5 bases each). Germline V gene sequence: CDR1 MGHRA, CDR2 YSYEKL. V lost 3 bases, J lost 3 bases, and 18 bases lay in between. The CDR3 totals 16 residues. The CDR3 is CASSHRDGPGIYEQYF. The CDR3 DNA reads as TGCGCCAGCAGCCACCGGGACGGGCCCGGGATCTACGAGCAGTACTTC.

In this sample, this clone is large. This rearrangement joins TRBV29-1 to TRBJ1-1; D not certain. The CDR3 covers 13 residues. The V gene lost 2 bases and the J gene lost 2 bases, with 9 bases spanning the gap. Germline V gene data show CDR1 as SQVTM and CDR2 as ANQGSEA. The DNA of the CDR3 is TGCAGCGTTGAAACCGGGGTTAACACTGAAGCTTTCTTT. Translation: CSVETGVNTEAFF.

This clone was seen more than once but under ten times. The CDR3: CSVVGGSGNTIYF. CDR3 coding DNA: TGCAGCGTAGTGGGAGGATCTGGAAACACCATATATTTT. V and J are TRBV29-1 and TRBJ1-3, with D unresolved. Germline values: CDR1 SQVTM, CDR2 ANQGSEA. The CDR3 extends over 13 amino acids. V dropped 6 bases and J dropped 1 base, with 10 bases sitting between them.

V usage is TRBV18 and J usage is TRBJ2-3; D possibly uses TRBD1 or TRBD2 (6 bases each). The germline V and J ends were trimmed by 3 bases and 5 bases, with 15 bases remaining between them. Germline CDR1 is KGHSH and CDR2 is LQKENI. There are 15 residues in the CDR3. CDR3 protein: CASSPRGLRGDTQYF. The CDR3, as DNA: TGTGCCAGCTCACCCCGGGGGCTAAGGGGAGATACGCAGTATTTT.

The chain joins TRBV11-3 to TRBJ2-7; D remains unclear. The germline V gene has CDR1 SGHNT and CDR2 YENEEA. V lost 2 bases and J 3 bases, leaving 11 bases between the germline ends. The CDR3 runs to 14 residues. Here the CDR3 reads CASSLKAGNYEQYF. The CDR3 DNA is TGTGCCAGCAGCTTAAAGGCAGGCAACTACGAGCAGTACTTC.

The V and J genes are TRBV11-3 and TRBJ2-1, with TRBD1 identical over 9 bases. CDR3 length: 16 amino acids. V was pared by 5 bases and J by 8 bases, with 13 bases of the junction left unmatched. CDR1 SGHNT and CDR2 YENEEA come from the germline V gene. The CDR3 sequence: CASSPPRTGEMDEQFF. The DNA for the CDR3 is TGTGCCAGCAGCCCCCCCCGGACAGGGGAGATGGATGAGCAGTTCTTC.

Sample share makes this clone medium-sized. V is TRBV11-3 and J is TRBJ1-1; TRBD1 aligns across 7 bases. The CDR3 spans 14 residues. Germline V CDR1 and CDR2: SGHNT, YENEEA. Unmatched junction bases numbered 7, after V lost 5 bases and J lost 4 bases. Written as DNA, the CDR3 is TGTGCCAGCAGCCAAGTAGGGGGCGGCACTGAAGCTTTCTTT. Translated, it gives CASSQVGGGTEAFF.

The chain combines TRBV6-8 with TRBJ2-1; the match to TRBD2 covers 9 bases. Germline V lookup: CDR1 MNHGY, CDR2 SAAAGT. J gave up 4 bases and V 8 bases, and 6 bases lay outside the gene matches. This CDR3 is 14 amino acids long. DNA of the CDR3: TGTGCCAGCGCCCTAGCGGGACCTTACAATGAGCAGTTCTTC. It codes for CASALAGPYNEQFF.

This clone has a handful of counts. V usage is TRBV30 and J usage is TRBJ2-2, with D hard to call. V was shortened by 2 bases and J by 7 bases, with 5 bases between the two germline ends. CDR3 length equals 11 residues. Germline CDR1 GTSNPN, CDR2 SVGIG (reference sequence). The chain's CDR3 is CAWSLGGELFF. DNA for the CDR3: TGTGCCTGGAGTTTGGGCGGGGAGCTGTTTTTT. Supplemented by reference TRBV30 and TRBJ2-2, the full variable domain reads SQTIHQWPATLVQPVGSPLSLECTVEGTSNPNLYWYRQAAGRGLQLLFYSVGIGQISSEVPQNLSASRPQDRQFILSSKKLLLSDSGFYLCAWSLGGELFFGEGSRLTVL.

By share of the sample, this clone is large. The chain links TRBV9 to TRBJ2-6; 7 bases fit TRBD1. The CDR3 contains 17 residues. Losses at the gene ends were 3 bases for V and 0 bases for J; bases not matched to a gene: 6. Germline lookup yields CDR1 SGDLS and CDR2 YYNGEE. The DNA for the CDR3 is TGTGCCAGCAGCGACCCGGGACAGAACTCTGGGGCCAACGTCCTGACTTTC. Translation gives CASSDPGQNSGANVLTF.

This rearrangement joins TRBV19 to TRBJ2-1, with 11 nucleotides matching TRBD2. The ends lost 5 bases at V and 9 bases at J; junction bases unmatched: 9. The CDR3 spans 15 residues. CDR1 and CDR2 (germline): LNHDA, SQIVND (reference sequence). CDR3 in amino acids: CASSSITTSGTEQFF. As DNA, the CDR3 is TGTGCCAGTAGTTCGATAACGACTAGCGGGACTGAGCAGTTCTTC.

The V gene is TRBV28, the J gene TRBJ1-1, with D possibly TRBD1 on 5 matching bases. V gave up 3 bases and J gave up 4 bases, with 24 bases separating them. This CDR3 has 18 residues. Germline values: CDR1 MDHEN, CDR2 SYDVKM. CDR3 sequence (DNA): TGTGCCAGCAGTTTGCACAAAACTCCCGGGCCAAGGGGCACTGAAGCTTTCTTT. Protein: CASSLHKTPGPRGTEAFF.

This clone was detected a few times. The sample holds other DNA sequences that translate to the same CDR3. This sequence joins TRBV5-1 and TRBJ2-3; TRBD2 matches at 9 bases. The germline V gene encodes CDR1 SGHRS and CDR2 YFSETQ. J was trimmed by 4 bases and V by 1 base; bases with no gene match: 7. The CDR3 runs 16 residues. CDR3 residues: CASSLPRREGADTQYF. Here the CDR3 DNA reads TGCGCCAGCAGCTTGCCTCGGCGGGAGGGGGCAGATACGCAGTATTTT.

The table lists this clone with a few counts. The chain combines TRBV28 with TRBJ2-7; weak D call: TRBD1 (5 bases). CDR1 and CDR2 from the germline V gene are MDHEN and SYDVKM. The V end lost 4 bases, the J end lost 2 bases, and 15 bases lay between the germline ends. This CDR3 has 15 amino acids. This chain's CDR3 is CASSSQEIDTYEQYF. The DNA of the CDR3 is TGTGCCAGCAGTTCACAGGAGATTGATACCTACGAGCAGTACTTC.

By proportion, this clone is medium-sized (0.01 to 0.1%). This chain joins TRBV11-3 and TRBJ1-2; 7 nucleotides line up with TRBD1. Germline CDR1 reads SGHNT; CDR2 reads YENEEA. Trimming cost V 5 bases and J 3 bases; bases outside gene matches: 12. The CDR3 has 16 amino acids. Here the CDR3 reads CASSPTGSPLDYGYTF. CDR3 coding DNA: TGTGCCAGCAGCCCGACAGGGTCCCCTCTAGACTATGGCTACACCTTC.

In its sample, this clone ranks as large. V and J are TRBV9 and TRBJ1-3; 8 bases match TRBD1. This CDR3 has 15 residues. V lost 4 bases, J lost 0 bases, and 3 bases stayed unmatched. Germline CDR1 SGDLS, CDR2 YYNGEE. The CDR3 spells CASSPGTGSGNTIYF. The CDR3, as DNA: TGTGCCAGCAGCCCCGGGACAGGCTCTGGAAACACCATATATTTT. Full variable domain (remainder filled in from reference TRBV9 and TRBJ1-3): DSGVTQTPKHLITATGQRVTLRCSPRSGDLSVYWYQQSLDQGLQFLIQYYNGEERAKGNILERFSAQQFPDLHSELNLSSLELGDSALYFCASSPGTGSGNTIYFGEGSWLTVV.

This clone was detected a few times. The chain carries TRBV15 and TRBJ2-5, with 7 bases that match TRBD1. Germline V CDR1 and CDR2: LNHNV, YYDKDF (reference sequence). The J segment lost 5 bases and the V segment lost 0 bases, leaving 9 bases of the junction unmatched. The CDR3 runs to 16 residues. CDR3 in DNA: TGTGCCACCAGCAGAGAGAGGACAGGAGGAGAGGAGACCCAGTACTTC. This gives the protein CATSRERTGGEETQYF.

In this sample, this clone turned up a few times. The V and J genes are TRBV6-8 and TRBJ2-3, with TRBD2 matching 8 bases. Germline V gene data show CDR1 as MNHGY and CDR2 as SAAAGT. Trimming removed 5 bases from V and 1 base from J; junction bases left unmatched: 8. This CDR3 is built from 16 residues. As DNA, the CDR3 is TGTGCCAGCAGTGACAGAGCGGGAGTAGGCACAGATACGCAGTATTTT. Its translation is CASSDRAGVGTDTQYF.